Described below is a single TCR beta chain sequence and its context. The specificity of this receptor is unknown. Base quality data are lacking; no much larger clone is found one base away. Other DNA sequences in the same sample also yield this CDR3. This record comes from a study of CD8+ T cells in alopecia areata (dated by TCRdb to 2016 to 2019). General notes on the study: Treated patients were enrolled in an open-label pilot trial of oral tofacitinib, 5 to 10 mg twice daily, for moderate-to-severe alopecia areata. Patients received tofacitinib for 6 to 18 months and were then followed off drug for 6 months to check for delayed response and recurrence. To study T cell clonal expansion in alopecia areata, the researchers applied high-throughput TCRbeta sequencing to both the C3H/HeJ mouse model and human patients. Tofacitinib-treated patients had biopsies at baseline and at 4 and 24 weeks of treatment, with a later scalp biopsy in several patients. Amplification of TCRbeta CDR3 regions was done by immunoSEQ multiplex PCR using 35 Vbeta forward primers and 13 Jbeta reverse primers. Scalp clonality was compared across normal scalp (n=4), patchy alopecia areata scalp (n=8), and alopecia totalis/universalis scalp (n=8). RNA was extracted with the PAXgene miRNA kit for fixed scalp, the miRNeasy kit for PBMCs, and the RNeasy kit for mouse skin. On the human side, TCRbeta sequencing was run on scalp tissue and on sorted CD4+ and CD8+ peripheral blood T cells from healthy controls and from alopecia areata patients with either patchy or totalis/universalis disease. The full study reports these points: Scalp TCR repertoire analysis is complicated because resident alphabeta T cells in normal human skin are also sequenced, whereas mouse skin is dominated by gammadelta T cells. Compared with normal scalp, lesional scalp, particularly in alopecia totalis/universalis, had higher clonality and more expanded CD8+ clones, which suggests antigenic drive. Compared with mice, TCR sequences shared between patients were less clear, possibly partly because of HLA diversity across the patient population.

Sample time point, as interpreted from the label and publication: baseline before oral tofacitinib. Lesional scalp punch biopsies and peripheral blood were collected from alopecia areata patients. After PBMCs were isolated by density centrifugation and stained for CD3, CD4 and CD8, a FACSAria was used to sort CD4+ and CD8+ T cells. V was cut back by 4 bases and J by 7 bases, leaving a gap of 11 bases between them. CDR1 SQVTM and CDR2 ANQGSEA are derived from the germline V gene. From its cysteine to its phenylalanine, the CDR3 spans 12 amino acids. Left in the record is the CDR3 DNA by itself, 36 bases read in frame from the first base. The library was generated by the immunoSEQ multiplex PCR assay. RNA was extracted from all samples and reverse transcribed into cDNA as template for TCR sequencing. First-strand cDNA was synthesized using SuperScript III with a 2:1 mix of oligo-dT and random hexamers. A synthetic immune receptor repertoire was used to measure amplification bias, and any remaining bias was corrected computationally. Regarding the original processing steps: Raw reads were preprocessed to remove errors, and CDR3 was defined by IMGT conventions from the conserved cysteine to phenylalanine. Clonality was computed by normalizing Shannon entropy by log2 of the number of productive unique TCRs and subtracting the result from 1. Scalp TCRbeta sequences were cross-referenced with sorted blood CD4 and CD8 repertoires so that the CD4 or CD8 identity of scalp clones could be inferred. This immuneACCESS table, as held by TCRdb, lists in-frame sequences with V and J called but not all clones. Of the missing ones, under half trace to an unresolved V gene in checked studies; the others have no known cause. V and J calls and clone size are as listed in that table; D and trimming were resolved from the DNA. This sample holds some 150,000 clones; around 58% were observed only once. 6.4% of the sample rests with the top ten.

The sequence joins TRBV29-1 to TRBJ1-5, and TRBD1 may be the D gene, going by 5 matching bases. This TCR came from a human donor with alopecia areata. This specimen consisted of CD4+ T cells sorted from blood, obtained at week 0. The CDR3 loop reads CSVGARDQPQHF. In nucleotides, the sequence is TGCAGCGTTGGCGCCAGGGACCAGCCCCAGCATTTT.